These T cell receptor beta chains were read from a single sample in a study of T cells in Graves' hyperthyroidism and ophthalmopathy. A single record per CDR3 protein comes from TCRdb applying MiXCR to the multiplex PCR reads. Among tens of thousands of distinct CDR3 sequences listed, approximately 50% were seen once. The sequencing sample was made of blood. The receptors derive from a woman in her forties or fifties with Graves' hyperthyroidism that later progressed to Graves' ophthalmopathy. The CDR3 runs from the conserved cysteine through the conserved F or W. Each record gives: D gene, J gene, clone size, V gene, CDR3 protein, CDR3 DNA. A D gene is named only where the DNA matches it firmly. Part of the rows lack a size; the others show once, few, many or a class for expanded clones.

TRBD2 TRBJ2-1 many TRBV5-1 CASSLGIAGTSYNEQFF TGCGCCAGCAGCTTGGGGATAGCGGGGACCTCCTACAATGAGCAGTTCTTC
TRBD2 TRBJ2-7 medium-sized TRBV20-1 CSARPRLAGGGEQYF TGCAGTGCTCGTCCCCGACTAGCGGGAGGTGGCGAGCAGTACTTC
TRBD1 TRBJ2-7 . TRBV5-1 CASRSDRGRYEQYF TGCGCCAGCAGATCCGACAGGGGGCGCTACGAGCAGTACTTC
TRBD2 TRBJ2-3 many TRBV20-1 CSAVTYSTSGRQVTQYF TGCAGTGCCGTTACCTACTCTACTAGCGGGAGACAGGTTACGCAGTATTTT
. TRBJ1-6 . TRBV12-5 CASGLQASPLHF TGTGCTAGTGGTTTGCAGGCTTCACCCCTCCACTTT
. TRBJ2-7 . TRBV4-3 CASSPGLSSYKRYF TGCGCCAGCAGCCCTGGACTCAGCTCCTACAAGCGGTACTTC
. TRBJ2-3 . TRBV7-8 CASSSGQRNEQYF TGTGCCAGCAGCTCGGGACAAAGAAATGAGCAGTATTTT
TRBD1 TRBJ2-7 . TRBV7-9 CASGTDRGRLGEQYF TGTGCCAGCGGGACGGACAGGGGAAGATTGGGGGAGCAGTACTTC
TRBD2 TRBJ2-2 . TRBV13 CASSPRTSGELFF TGTGCCAGCAGCCCAAGGACTAGCGGGGAGCTGTTTTTT
. TRBJ1-1 many TRBV20-1 CSARRGLNTEAFF TGCAGTGCTAGGAGGGGTCTGAACACTGAAGCTTTCTTT
TRBD1 TRBJ2-1 . TRBV7-9 CATRDRGDNEQFF TGTGCCACCCGGGACAGGGGGGACAATGAGCAGTTCTTC